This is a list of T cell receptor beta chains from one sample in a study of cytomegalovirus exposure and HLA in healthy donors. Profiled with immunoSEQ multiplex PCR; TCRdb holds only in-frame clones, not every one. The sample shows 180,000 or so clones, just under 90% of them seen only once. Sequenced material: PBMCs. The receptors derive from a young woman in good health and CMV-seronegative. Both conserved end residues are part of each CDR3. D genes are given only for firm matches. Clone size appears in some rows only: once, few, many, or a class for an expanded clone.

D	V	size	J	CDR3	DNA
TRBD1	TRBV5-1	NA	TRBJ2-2	CASSLGDRENAGELFF	TGCGCCAGCAGCTTGGGAGACAGGGAGAACGCCGGGGAGCTGTTTTTT
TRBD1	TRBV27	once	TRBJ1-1	CASVRQGRVPEAFF	TGTGCCAGCGTTAGACAGGGGCGGGTACCTGAAGCTTTCTTT
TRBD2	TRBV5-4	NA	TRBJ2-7	CASSLGATSGGSSYEQYF	TGTGCCAGCAGCTTAGGGGCAACTAGCGGGGGGAGCTCCTACGAGCAGTACTTC
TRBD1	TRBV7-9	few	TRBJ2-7	CASSFGTGAYEQYF	TGTGCCAGCAGCTTTGGGACAGGTGCCTACGAGCAGTACTTC
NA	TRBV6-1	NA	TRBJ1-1	CASSEEQGDLVSTEAFF	TGTGCCAGCAGTGAAGAGCAAGGAGACTTAGTGAGCACTGAAGCTTTCTTT
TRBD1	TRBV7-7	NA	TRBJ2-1	CASSFGTGQNEQFF	TGTGCTAGCAGCTTCGGGACAGGGCAGAATGAGCAGTTCTTC
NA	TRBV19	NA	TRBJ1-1	CASSPGTEAFF	TGTGCCAGTTCTCCGGGCACTGAAGCTTTCTTT
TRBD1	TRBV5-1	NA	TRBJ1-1	CASSLGQEKAFF	TGCGCCAGCAGCTTAGGACAGGAGAAAGCTTTCTTT
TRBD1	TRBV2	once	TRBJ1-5	CASTGQGSNQPQHF	TGTGCCAGCACCGGACAGGGCAGCAATCAGCCCCAGCATTTT
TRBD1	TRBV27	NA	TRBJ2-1	CASSPNRDRAPFF	TGTGCCAGCAGTCCGAACCGGGACAGGGCGCCGTTCTTC
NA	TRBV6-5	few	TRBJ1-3	CASRPSSYSGNTIYF	TGTGCCAGCAGGCCCTCGAGTTACTCTGGAAACACCATATATTTT
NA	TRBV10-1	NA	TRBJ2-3	CASSEQRVGADTQYF	TGCGCCAGCAGTGAGCAAAGAGTAGGGGCAGATACGCAGTATTTT
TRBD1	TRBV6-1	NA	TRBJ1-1	CASSDRQGMTEAFF	TGTGCCAGCAGTGACCGACAGGGGATGACTGAAGCTTTCTTT
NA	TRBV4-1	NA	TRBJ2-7	CASSQVRGGQGGLYEQYF	TGCGCCAGCAGCCAAGTTAGGGGGGGGCAGGGAGGTTTGTACGAGCAGTACTTC
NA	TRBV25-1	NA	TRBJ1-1	CASRHQTGQNTEAFF	TGTGCCAGCCGGCATCAAACAGGGCAGAACACTGAAGCTTTCTTT
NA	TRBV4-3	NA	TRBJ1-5	CASSQDGFGNQPQHF	TGCGCCAGCAGCCAAGACGGGTTTGGCAATCAGCCCCAGCATTTT
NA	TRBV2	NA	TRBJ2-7	CASSKHRNEVYEQYF	TGTGCCAGCAGCAAACACAGGAATGAGGTCTACGAGCAGTACTTC
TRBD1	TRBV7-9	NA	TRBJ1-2	CASSSNNRNQGVNYGYTF	TGTGCCAGCAGCTCAAACAACCGAAACCAGGGGGTCAACTATGGCTACACCTTC
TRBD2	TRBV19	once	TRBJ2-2	CATSSGGMIGELFF	TGTGCCACTTCTAGCGGGGGTATGATCGGGGAGCTGTTTTTT
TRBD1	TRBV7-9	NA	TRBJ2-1	CASSLVQGSGNEQFF	TGTGCCAGCAGCTTAGTACAGGGGTCTGGGAATGAGCAGTTCTTC
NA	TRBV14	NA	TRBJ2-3	CASSRRLPGTDTQYF	TGTGCCAGCAGCCGCAGACTGCCAGGGACAGATACGCAGTATTTT
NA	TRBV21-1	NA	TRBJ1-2	CASSPRDRRYLNYGYTF	TGTGCCAGCAGCCCCCGGGACAGGCGGTACCTAAACTATGGCTACACCTTC